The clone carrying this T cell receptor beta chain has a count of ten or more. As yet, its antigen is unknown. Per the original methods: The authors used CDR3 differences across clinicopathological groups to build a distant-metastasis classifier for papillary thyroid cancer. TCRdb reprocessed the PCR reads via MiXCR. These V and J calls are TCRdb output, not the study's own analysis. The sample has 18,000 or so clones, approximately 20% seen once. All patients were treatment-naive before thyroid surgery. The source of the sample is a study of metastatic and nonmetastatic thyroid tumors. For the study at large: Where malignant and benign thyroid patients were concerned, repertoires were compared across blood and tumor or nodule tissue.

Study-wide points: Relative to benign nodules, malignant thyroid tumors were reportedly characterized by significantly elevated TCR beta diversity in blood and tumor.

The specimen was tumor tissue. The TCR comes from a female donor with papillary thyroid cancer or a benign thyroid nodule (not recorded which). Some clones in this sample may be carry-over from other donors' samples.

This CDR3 reads CASSENRLLSGANVLTF. In DNA form, the CDR3 reads TGTGCCAGCAGTGAAAATCGGCTCCTCTCTGGGGCCAACGTCCTGACTTTC. The chain joins TRBV2 to TRBJ2-6; D ambiguous. There are 17 residues in the CDR3. V lost 2 bases and J lost 0, with 11 bases in between. The germline V gene encodes CDR1 SNHLY and CDR2 FYNNEI.